This T cell receptor (beta chain) emerged from a study of blood T cell repertoires in COVID-19. Looking at the study overall: Whether acute or convalescent, the COVID-19 samples came from the United States, Italy and Spain. T cells, B-cell-depleted T cells, or PBMCs supplied cDNA or gDNA.

Authors' data handling: Estimates of nucleated cell counts were drawn from the amplification of reference gene primers. Data came from immunoSEQ multiplex PCR; TCRdb stores just in-frame clones and leaves some out. The D gene and trimming were derived from the DNA, and the V and J assignments and clone size from that table. The table shows over 250,000 clones, with around nine tenths occurring only once. This CDR3 contains 15 residues. Germline CDR1 is SGHAT and CDR2 is FQNNGV. Losses at the gene ends were 1 base for V and 5 bases for J; bases not matched to a gene: 4. Source material: peripheral blood. The sequence was obtained from a woman aged 55-70 years with acute or convalescent COVID-19. V and J are TRBV11-2 and TRBJ2-1, with 8 nucleotides matching TRBD2. CDR3 DNA: TGTGCCAGCAGCTTAGTAACTAGCGGAAACAATGAGCAGTTCTTC. Its translation is CASSLVTSGNNEQFF.